This section outlines one T cell receptor (beta chain) sequence together with its context. What it recognizes is unknown. These data originate in a study of type 1 regulatory T cells. For the study at large: This in vitro CD4 product, T-allo10, is enriched for Tr1 cells and alloantigen-specific.

The CDR3 is 10 amino acids. Germline V gene lookup returns CDR1 DFQATT and CDR2 SNEGSKA (reference sequence). V lost 0 bases and J 5 bases, leaving 2 bases between the germline ends. From the reads, TCRdb called clonotypes with MiXCR, one entry per CDR3 protein. The repertoire consists of approximately 72,000 distinct CDR3 sequences, with about 60% occurring once and the leading ten covering about 8%. The graft donor-derived T-allo10 cells reportedly recognize host alloantigens, are anergic, and suppress alloantigen-specifically. The sequencing input was cultured T cells, either the whole culture or a sorted T cell fraction (not recorded which). The subset is: Tr1-enriched cell product generated in vitro against host alloantigens. This TCR was recovered from a human donor in good health. The chain carries TRBV20-1 and TRBJ2-7, with D uncertain. CDR3 region: CSARDNEQYF. CDR3 DNA sequence: TGCAGTGCTAGAGATAACGAGCAGTACTTC.